This TCR beta chain is from a study of cytomegalovirus exposure and HLA in healthy donors. Overall study findings and caveats: The study listed roughly 160 cytomegalovirus-associated TCR beta chains. Subsequent analysis revealed that first-cohort TCR clusters tended to co-occur in the roughly 120 validation repertoires. High specificity and sensitivity for cytomegalovirus status were reported for the classifier.

Points on this clone: Antigen unknown.

The CDR3 sequence is 16 residues long. The germline V gene encodes CDR1 SGHTA and CDR2 FQGTGA. The V end was cut by 4 bases, the J end by 2 bases, with 17 bases between. Repertoires were generated with immunoSEQ multiplex PCR, while TCRdb's copy carries only in-frame clones and drops some. The repertoire holds 200,000 to 250,000 clones, about 90% seen once, with 1% to 1.2% in the top ten. The chain recombines TRBV7-3 with TRBJ1-1, with D unclear. The TCR originated in a woman aged 18-35 years in good health and CMV-seronegative. The sequencing sample was made of PBMCs. The CDR3 DNA sequence: TGTGCCAGCAGCTCCCTGGTTTTACAGCCAAACACTGAAGCTTTCTTT. Protein: CASSSLVLQPNTEAFF.